A selection of T cell receptor beta chains follows, all from one sample in a study of blood T cell repertoires in COVID-19. Profiled with immunoSEQ multiplex PCR; TCRdb holds only in-frame clones, not every one. The repertoire holds just over 150,000 clones, about four fifths seen once, with approximately 0.5% in the top ten. Sequencing input: peripheral blood. These receptors all stem from a man in his sixties with acute or convalescent COVID-19. Each CDR3 is given without its conserved first and last residue. The D gene is left open where the match is weak.

J gene: TRBJ1-4
V gene: TRBV6-5
D gene: TRBD1
CDR3 protein: ASRSTGAGGEKLF

J gene: TRBJ2-7
V gene: TRBV5-4
D gene: NA
CDR3 protein: ASSSKTSGEQY

J gene: TRBJ2-2
V gene: TRBV14
D gene: NA
CDR3 protein: ASSPLGSNTGELF

J gene: TRBJ1-2
V gene: TRBV4-2
D gene: NA
CDR3 protein: ASSLQQDSGYT

J gene: TRBJ1-1
V gene: TRBV7-2
D gene: NA
CDR3 protein: ASSLSGVAEAF

J gene: TRBJ1-1
V gene: TRBV9
D gene: TRBD1
CDR3 protein: ASSVVAGGLTEAF

J gene: TRBJ2-6
V gene: TRBV14
D gene: NA
CDR3 protein: ASSAQGLLANVLT

J gene: TRBJ2-1
V gene: TRBV19
D gene: TRBD1
CDR3 protein: ASNHGQGAKNEQF

J gene: TRBJ2-1
V gene: TRBV7-3
D gene: NA
CDR3 protein: ASSRGDNEQF

J gene: TRBJ1-5
V gene: TRBV6-5
D gene: NA
CDR3 protein: ASSTRENQPQH